This entry features one T cell receptor (beta chain) sequence. What it recognizes is unknown. The assay used was immunoSEQ (version v3.0), run at survey level. Only in-frame clones appear in the TCRdb table, and some are missing; sequencing was by immunoSEQ multiplex PCR. This sample has tens of thousands of clones, with over 90% found just once. CDR3 length: 11 amino acids. Per the germline V gene, CDR1 is MDHEN and CDR2 is SYDVKM. The V gene end was trimmed by 6 bases and the J gene end by 5 bases; junction bases not matched to a gene: 1. These data originate in a study of long-term antiretroviral therapy in people with HIV. General observations from the study: Diversity increased after ART yet remained lower than in transplant donor controls.

The starting material was unsorted PBMCs, obtained roughly 9.4 years after starting antiretroviral therapy. The source of this sequence is a man aged 30 to 45 with HIV. The chain joins TRBV28 to TRBJ2-7; 7 nucleotides line up with TRBD1. This CDR3 reads CASSRGNEQYF. The CDR3 DNA is TGTGCCAGCAGCAGGGGGAACGAGCAGTACTTC.